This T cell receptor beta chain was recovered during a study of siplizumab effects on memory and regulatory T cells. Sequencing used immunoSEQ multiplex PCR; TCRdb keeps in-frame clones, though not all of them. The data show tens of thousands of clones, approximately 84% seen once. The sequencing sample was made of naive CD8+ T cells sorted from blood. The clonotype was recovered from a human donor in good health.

The CDR3 here is CAISESQEYNEQFF. The CDR3 bases are TGTGCCATCAGTGAGTCGCAGGAGTACAATGAGCAGTTCTTC. The chain recombines TRBV10-3 with TRBJ2-1; no firm D call. CDR1 ENHRY and CDR2 SYGVKD come from the germline V gene. This CDR3 is 14 amino acids long. V shed 0 bases and J shed 4 bases, with 7 bases lying between them.